These 32 T cell receptor beta chains share one sample of origin, sequenced in a study of blood T cell repertoires in COVID-19 (dated by TCRdb to 2019 to 2021). The method was the immunoSEQ multiplex PCR assay. TCRdb stores this immuneACCESS table with in-frame sequences only. Part of the clones is absent; in the studies checked, under half of the shortfall reflects unresolved V genes, and no reason is known for the rest. The table for this sample lists roughly 260,000 clones; 82% of them were counted only once. Together, the top ten hold 4.5% to 6% of the sample. The sequencing input was peripheral blood. These receptors all stem from a woman older than 75 with active or convalescent COVID-19.

This chain connects TRBV2 to TRBJ2-5, with a weak D call TRBD2 (7 bases). Germline CDR1 is SNHLY and CDR2 is FYNNEI. The CDR3 consists of 15 residues. Trimming took 3 bases from V and 7 from J, leaving 18 bases between them. The CDR3 protein is CASSELEGGVGTQYF. In DNA form, the CDR3 reads TGTGCCAGCAGTGAGCTTGAGGGGGGGGTTGGGACCCAGTACTTC.

The chain has TRBV2 and TRBJ1-2; D not resolved. Germline V lookup: CDR1 SNHLY, CDR2 FYNNEI. The CDR3 extends over 15 amino acids. V lost 3 bases and J 12 bases, leaving 23 bases between the germline ends. In DNA, the CDR3 is TGTGCCAGCAGTGATGACATTTCATGGCTCCAGGTACACACCTTC. This encodes CASSDDISWLQVHTF.

This clone was picked up a small number of times. CDR3 DNA sequence: TGTGCCACCAGTGATTTGAGGGAGAGCGGCTACACCTTC. This sequence encodes CATSDLRESGYTF. V usage is TRBV24-1 and J usage is TRBJ1-2; D is ambiguous. This CDR3 spans 13 amino acids. V lost 0 bases to trimming and J lost 8 bases, with 9 bases between them. The germline V gene encodes CDR1 KGHDR and CDR2 SFDVKD.

The J gene is TRBJ1-2, the V gene TRBV21-1; the tabulated D call, TRBD1, remains unverified against the DNA. TRBV21-1 is an annotated pseudogene. The CDR3 length is 14 residues. The chain's CDR3 is CASFTSGQPFGYTF. CDR3 DNA: TGTGCCAGCTTTACCTCGGGACAGCCATTTGGCTACACCTTC.

The V gene is TRBV7-9, the J gene TRBJ1-6; tentatively, D is TRBD1 (6 bases). The V end lost 5 bases, the J end lost 7 bases, and 12 bases lay between the germline ends. This CDR3 region has 14 residues. Germline values: CDR1 SEHNR, CDR2 FQNEAQ (reference sequence). The CDR3 protein is CASSVLTGNSPLHF. CDR3 nucleotides: TGTGCCAGCAGCGTCCTGACAGGCAATTCACCCCTCCACTTT.

J is TRBJ1-2 and V is TRBV4-2; D is unclear. The V and J ends lost 0 bases and 8 bases respectively, with 13 bases between them. The CDR3 totals 14 residues. CDR1 LGHNA and CDR2 YNFKEQ come from the germline V gene. The CDR3 is CASSQDSGNEGYTF. The CDR3 DNA reads as TGTGCCAGCAGCCAAGATTCAGGAAACGAGGGCTACACCTTC.

This clone has at least ten counts. The rearrangement joins TRBV27 to TRBJ2-3, with D perhaps matching TRBD1 (6 bases). This CDR3 contains 15 residues. CDR1 MNHEY and CDR2 SMNVEV come from the germline V gene (reference sequence). V was pared by 2 bases and J by 0 bases, with 9 bases between. In DNA form, the CDR3 reads TGTGCCAGCAGTTTAAGGGGACAAAGCACAGATACGCAGTATTTT. This sequence encodes CASSLRGQSTDTQYF.

V usage is TRBV2 and J usage is TRBJ1-5; 10 bases are shared with TRBD1. V lost 6 bases and J lost 0; bases outside the gene matches: 5. From germline, CDR1 is SNHLY and CDR2 FYNNEI. This CDR3 contains 16 residues. In nucleotides, the CDR3 is TGTGCCAGCAGGGGACAGGGGATCTATAGCAATCAGCCCCAGCATTTT. It specifies CASRGQGIYSNQPQHF.

This clone was detected a few times. The chain has TRBV20-1 and TRBJ2-2; D is ambiguous. Germline V gene data show CDR1 as DFQATT and CDR2 as SNEGSKA (reference sequence). V was pared by 3 bases and J by 6 bases, with 8 bases between. This CDR3 is built from 12 residues. Here the CDR3 reads CSASPYSGELFF. The CDR3 nucleotides are TGCAGTGCTAGTCCGTATTCCGGGGAGCTGTTTTTT.

The V call is TRBV6-1, the J call TRBJ2-7; D is ambiguous. V was pared by 2 bases and J by 4 bases, with 9 bases between. Per the germline V gene, CDR1 is MNHNS and CDR2 is SASEGT. There are 13 residues in the CDR3. CDR3 sequence: CASSEQVAYEQYF. CDR3 nucleotides: TGTGCCAGCAGTGAACAGGTCGCGTACGAGCAGTACTTC.

The chain links TRBV29-1 to TRBJ1-2; D gene ambiguous. Germline CDR1 and CDR2: SQVTM and ANQGSEA. The CDR3 spans 14 residues. Trimming shortened V by 4 bases and J by 0 bases, and 12 bases separated the two germline ends. The CDR3 DNA is TGCAGCGTTGTCACAGAACCCCCTAACTATGGCTACACCTTC. Encoded protein: CSVVTEPPNYGYTF.

The V call is TRBV18, the J call TRBJ1-1; D unresolved. The V and J ends lost 4 bases and 1 base respectively, with 10 bases between them. The CDR3 extends over 14 amino acids. Germline values: CDR1 KGHSH, CDR2 LQKENI. The CDR3 reads CASSLQQQNTEAFF. In nucleotides, the CDR3 is TGTGCCAGCTCACTTCAACAGCAGAACACTGAAGCTTTCTTT.

V is TRBV30 and J is TRBJ2-1; 14 nucleotides align to TRBD2. The V segment lost 2 bases and the J segment 11 bases; nucleotides outside the gene matches: 8. CDR1 and CDR2 (germline): GTSNPN, SVGIG (reference sequence). CDR3 length: 15 residues. The CDR3 coding sequence is TGTGCCTGGAGTATTACCGGGACTAGCGGGAGAAAGCAGTTCTTC. As protein: CAWSITGTSGRKQFF.

This rearrangement joins TRBV7-9 to TRBJ1-6, with D tentatively TRBD1 (5 bases). The CDR3 runs to 14 residues. Per germline, CDR1 SEHNR and CDR2 FQNEAQ (reference sequence). V lost 2 bases and J 10 bases, leaving 12 bases between the germline ends. CDR3 in amino acids: CASSLFSGNSPLHF. Written as DNA, the CDR3 is TGTGCCAGCAGCTTATTTTCAGGGAACTCACCCCTCCACTTT.

The chain couples TRBV4-2 to TRBJ1-1; possible D gene TRBD1, 5 bases. The CDR3 covers 14 residues. The V and J ends lost 0 bases and 3 bases respectively, with 8 bases between them. In germline, CDR1 is LGHNA, CDR2 YNFKEQ. The CDR3, as DNA: TGTGCCAGCAGCCAAGATTTCAGGGACACTGAAGCTTTCTTT. Translated, it gives CASSQDFRDTEAFF.

Only one count was recorded for this clone. This sequence joins TRBV18 and TRBJ1-2; a weak D match, TRBD1 (5 bases). The V end lost 5 bases, the J end lost 8 bases, and 27 bases lay between the germline ends. This CDR3 has 17 residues. Germline-derived CDR1 and CDR2 are KGHSH and LQKENI. This CDR3 reads CASSAILHHRQGQGYTF. CDR3 nucleotides: TGTGCCAGCTCAGCAATCCTACACCACAGGCAAGGACAAGGCTACACCTTC.

V and J are TRBV24-1 and TRBJ2-3, with 8 bases identical to TRBD2. The CDR3 length is 18 residues. With V trimmed by 4 bases and J by 4 bases, 15 bases remained unmatched. Germline CDR1 KGHDR, CDR2 SFDVKD. CDR3 bases: TGTGCCACCAGTGACCCAAGTCGTGGAAGCGGGGGACCAGATACGCAGTATTTT. Residues: CATSDPSRGSGGPDTQYF.

This chain joins TRBV5-6 and TRBJ2-7, with D perhaps TRBD2 (5 bases). The V end was cut by 3 bases, the J end by 2 bases, with 6 bases between. The CDR3 is 12 residues long. CDR1 and CDR2 (germline): SGHDT, YYEEEE. CDR3 in DNA: TGTGCCAGCAGCTCCGGGACCTACGAGCAGTACTTC. Translating gives CASSSGTYEQYF.

This chain joins TRBV24-1 and TRBJ2-3; D not resolved. V shed 5 bases and J shed 0 bases, with 8 bases lying between them. Germline V gives CDR1 KGHDR, CDR2 SFDVKD. This CDR3 is 14 amino acids long. The CDR3 DNA reads as TGTGCCACCAGTGCAGCGCAGAGCACAGATACGCAGTATTTT. Translated: CATSAAQSTDTQYF.

The chain is built from TRBV6-2 or TRBV6-3 and TRBJ1-4, with 9 bases lining up with TRBD1. Germline assignment: CDR1 MNHEY and CDR2 SVGEGT. This CDR3 spans 16 amino acids. With 2 bases clipped from V and 6 bases from J, the junction kept 7 bases outside the gene matches. The CDR3 protein is CASSYGPGQGDEKLFF. DNA for the CDR3: TGTGCCAGCAGTTACGGACCGGGACAGGGAGATGAAAAACTGTTTTTT.

This clone appeared once. V and J are TRBV4-1 and TRBJ2-2; D perhaps matches TRBD1 (5 bases). This CDR3 region has 14 residues. Trimming took off 2 bases at V and 7 bases at J, with 11 bases between the two ends. Looked up from germline, CDR1 is MGHRA and CDR2 is YSYEKL. The DNA of the CDR3 is TGCGCCAGCAGCCAAAGCCAGGGTAGCGGGGAGCTGTTTTTT. It is translated as CASSQSQGSGELFF.

As concerns this clone: The junction differs from germline at one of its ends, possibly a read error. The chain uses TRBV4-2 and TRBJ1-1, with D tentatively TRBD1 (6 bases). The CDR3 spans 16 residues. Germline lookup yields CDR1 LGHNA and CDR2 YNFKEQ. The CDR3 sequence is CASSQDRFAGETSDVF. CDR3 coding DNA: TGTGCCAGCAGCCAAGATCGATTCGCAGGGGAGACCAGCGACGTCTTT.

The V gene is TRBV5-1, the J gene TRBJ2-1; no clear D gene. The CDR3 has 13 amino acids. CDR1 is SGHRS, CDR2 YFSETQ, per germline. The ends were cut back, 5 bases at V and 5 bases at J, with 11 bases in the middle. The CDR3 DNA is TGCGCCAGCAGATGGGCTCTGGACAATGAGCAGTTCTTC. This sequence encodes CASRWALDNEQFF.

The CDR3 loop reads CASSPDRGEKLFF. The CDR3 DNA reads as TGTGCCAGCAGCCCAGACAGGGGCGAAAAACTGTTTTTT. The V gene is TRBV7-7, the J gene TRBJ1-4, with 8 bases lining up with TRBD1. Germline CDR1 and CDR2: SSHAT and FNYEAQ (reference sequence). The CDR3 contains 13 residues. The J segment lost 8 bases and the V segment lost 5 bases, leaving 4 bases of the junction unmatched. Together with reference TRBV7-7 and TRBJ1-4, the CDR3 gives the full variable domain: GAGVSQSPRYKVTKRGQDVTLRCDPISSHATLYWYQQALGQGPEFLTYFNYEAQPDKSGLPSDRFSAERPEGSISTLTIQRTEQRDSAMYRCASSPDRGEKLFFGSGTQLSVL.

This clone was observed a few times. This rearrangement joins TRBV10-3 to TRBJ1-4; TRBD1 aligns across 8 bases. Germline CDR1 reads ENHRY; CDR2 reads SYGVKD. The CDR3 totals 13 residues. V lost 10 bases, J lost 6 bases, and 7 bases stayed unmatched. This CDR3 is CATQGQGDEKLFF. DNA for the CDR3: TGTGCCACCCAAGGACAGGGAGATGAAAAACTGTTTTTT.

This chain uses TRBV20-1 with TRBJ1-5; D unresolved. Germline lookup yields CDR1 DFQATT and CDR2 SNEGSKA (reference sequence). With 3 bases removed from V and 0 bases from J, the gap between germline ends came to 6 bases. The CDR3 contains 13 residues. The CDR3 DNA reads TGCAGTGCTAGTGGCAGTAGCAATCAGCCCCAGCATTTT. This gives the protein CSASGSSNQPQHF.

The V call is TRBV30, the J call TRBJ1-1; no firm D call. The length of the CDR3 is 13 residues. V was shortened by 3 bases and J by 5 bases, with 13 bases between the two germline ends. Germline CDR1 reads GTSNPN; CDR2 reads SVGIG (reference sequence). CDR3 nucleotides: TGTGCCTGGAGATCCTTGGGGAGAACTGAAGCTTTCTTT. Translation: CAWRSLGRTEAFF.

The CDR3 coding sequence is TGTGCCAGCAGTAGGGGCGGGACTGAGAACACTGAAGCTTTCTTT. Protein sequence: CASSRGGTENTEAFF. V is TRBV6-5 and J is TRBJ1-1; a weak D match, TRBD1 (5 bases). Trimming removed 5 bases at V and 1 base at J, with 14 bases between. The CDR3 sequence is 15 residues long. Germline loops: CDR1 MNHEY, CDR2 SVGAGI.

The chain uses TRBV5-4 and TRBJ1-3, with TRBD1 as a possible D gene (6 bases). Germline V gene lookup returns CDR1 SGHNT and CDR2 YYREEE (reference sequence). The CDR3 extends over 16 amino acids. Trimming left V 4 bases short and J 2 bases short, with 16 bases between. The chain's CDR3 is CASSPFPGHPGNTIYF. The CDR3 bases are TGTGCCAGCAGCCCCTTCCCGGGACATCCTGGAAACACCATATATTTT.

This clone has just a few counts. The J gene is TRBJ1-6, the V gene TRBV18; no clear D gene. The CDR3 extends over 15 amino acids. Per the germline V gene, CDR1 is KGHSH and CDR2 is LQKENI. V shed 2 bases and J shed 7 bases, with 12 bases lying between them. The CDR3: CASSPGMGANSPLHF. Here the CDR3 DNA reads TGTGCCAGCTCACCAGGCATGGGAGCAAATTCACCCCTCCACTTT.

V gene TRBV27 combines with J gene TRBJ2-7; D gene uncertain. Germline V gene lookup returns CDR1 MNHEY and CDR2 SMNVEV (reference sequence). Trimming took 5 bases from V and 2 from J, leaving 16 bases between them. The length of the CDR3 is 15 residues. For the CDR3, the DNA is TGTGCCAGCAGTCCGTCTCTTGGGCCCGCCTACGAGCAGTACTTC. This sequence encodes CASSPSLGPAYEQYF.

The rearrangement joins TRBV2 to TRBJ1-5; tentatively, D is TRBD1 (5 bases). Trimming took 3 bases from V and 5 from J, leaving 14 bases between them. In germline, CDR1 is SNHLY, CDR2 FYNNEI. The CDR3 contains 15 residues. The CDR3 is CASSEGGSSHQPQHF. In DNA form, the CDR3 reads TGTGCCAGCAGTGAGGGGGGAAGCTCTCATCAGCCCCAGCATTTT.